Given below is one T cell receptor beta chain in context. Followed longitudinally, the Seattle patients had been enrolled during active infection. The sample comes from a study of blood T cell repertoires in COVID-19. Study information: COVID-19 samples, acute and convalescent, were from the United States, Italy and Spain.

V trimming: 6 bases; J trimming: 2 bases; junction bases outside the gene matches: 13. Germline V gene sequence: CDR1 MNHEY, CDR2 SMNVEV (reference sequence). The CDR3 totals 16 residues. The repertoire was sequenced with immunoSEQ multiplex PCR; TCRdb's copy has only in-frame clones and lacks some. The data contain fewer than 80,000 clones, less than 85% of them singletons. This clonotype was obtained from a man aged 50-60 years with COVID-19, enrolled during active disease. Source material: peripheral blood. J is TRBJ2-7 and V is TRBV27; TRBD2 aligns across 7 bases. CDR3 nucleotides: TGTGCCAGCAGCAGATACGGGGAGGGGATCACCTACGAGCAGTACTTC. Its protein is CASSRYGEGITYEQYF.